The 9 T cell receptor beta chains listed next were all sequenced from one sample in a study of blood T cell repertoires in COVID-19. The assay was immunoSEQ multiplex PCR, and TCRdb's table has in-frame clones only and misses some. Of about 120,000 clones listed, 80% are singletons. Sequencing input: peripheral blood. The source of these receptors is a man between 65 and 85 years old with acute or convalescent COVID-19.

This chain connects TRBV6-4 to TRBJ1-2; 9 bases align to TRBD1. The length of the CDR3 is 12 residues. Germline V gene data show CDR1 as MRHNA and CDR2 as SNTAGT. The J segment lost 8 bases and the V segment lost 8 bases, leaving 6 bases of the junction unmatched. CDR3 sequence reads: CASLTGGKGYTF. As DNA, the CDR3 is TGTGCCAGCCTCACAGGGGGCAAGGGCTACACCTTC.

This clone was seen a single time. The genes are TRBV5-1 and TRBJ1-2, with TRBD1 as a possible D gene (5 bases). Germline-derived CDR1 and CDR2 are SGHRS and YFSETQ. The CDR3 is 13 amino acids. The V end was cut by 0 bases, the J end by 2 bases, with 5 bases between. CDR3 DNA sequence: TGCGCCAGCAGCTTGGGACAGAACTATGGCTACACCTTC. This encodes CASSLGQNYGYTF.

This clone occurred once. The chain carries TRBV5-8 and TRBJ2-7; the D is unclear. The CDR3 loop spans 13 amino acids. CDR1 is SGHTS, CDR2 YDEGEE, per germline. The germline V and J ends were trimmed by 2 bases and 2 bases, with 8 bases remaining between them. CDR3 coding DNA: TGTGCCAGCAGCTTCTCACTGACCTACGAGCAGTACTTC. This translates into CASSFSLTYEQYF.

This chain joins TRBV2 and TRBJ2-5; 8 positions agree with TRBD2. The V gene end was trimmed by 11 bases and the J gene end by 5 bases; junction bases not matched to a gene: 10. The CDR3 spans 13 residues. Looked up from germline, CDR1 is SNHLY and CDR2 is FYNNEI. CDR3: CAGKPTSVETQYF. In DNA form, the CDR3 reads TGTGCCGGAAAGCCGACTAGCGTGGAGACCCAGTACTTC.

In DNA form, the CDR3 reads TGTGCCAGCAGCCAAGGGACAGGGAATCAGCCCCAGCATTTT. It translates to CASSQGTGNQPQHF. V is TRBV3-1 (or the pseudogene TRBV3-2) and J is TRBJ1-5, with 8 nucleotides matching TRBD1. The germline gives CDR1 LGHDT, CDR2 YNNKEL (reference sequence). The CDR3 extends over 14 amino acids. The ends lost 1 base at V and 4 bases at J; junction bases unmatched: 0.

V gene TRBV2 combines with J gene TRBJ2-5; TRBD2 might be the D (5 bases). The V and J ends lost 7 bases and 4 bases respectively, with 22 bases between them. Germline CDR1 reads SNHLY; CDR2 reads FYNNEI. This CDR3 is 16 amino acids long. CDR3 loop: CASTPRGSGKGETQYF. DNA for the CDR3: TGTGCCAGCACCCCTCGCGGGTCAGGCAAGGGAGAGACCCAGTACTTC.

In regard to this clone: Within the sample, other DNA sequences also encode this same CDR3. J is TRBJ2-1 and V is TRBV29-1, with D tentatively TRBD1 (6 bases). Deletions cut 3 bases from V and 0 bases from J, with 9 bases between. Germline CDR1 is SQVTM and CDR2 is ANQGSEA. This CDR3 has 14 residues. The CDR3 bases are TGCAGCGTTGATGGGGGCTCCTCCTACAATGAGCAGTTCTTC. This gives the protein CSVDGGSSYNEQFF.

This clone occurred once. This chain links TRBV19 with TRBJ1-2; 7 nucleotides match TRBD1. V was clipped by 5 bases and J by 7 bases; unmatched bases: 10. The CDR3 contains 14 residues. CDR1 and CDR2 (germline): LNHDA, SQIVND (reference sequence). DNA for the CDR3: TGTGCCAGTAGTCCCCGACAGGGTCCCGTTGGCTACACCTTC. This gives the protein CASSPRQGPVGYTF.

V is TRBV5-6 and J is TRBJ2-3, with D maybe TRBD2 (6 bases). Per the germline V gene, CDR1 is SGHDT and CDR2 is YYEEEE. V was shortened by 4 bases and J by 0 bases, with 15 bases between the two germline ends. CDR3 length equals 16 residues. The CDR3 DNA reads as TGTGCCAGCAGCCGAAGGACTACCTTCAGCACAGATACGCAGTATTTT. This codes for CASSRRTTFSTDTQYF.